This T cell receptor (beta chain) was sequenced for a study of shared clonotypes between healthy human individuals. Assay: immunoSEQ multiplex PCR; the TCRdb copy retains only in-frame clones and omits some. The sample consists of 550,000 to 600,000 clones, roughly 98% of them appearing once. Naive-designated CD8 cells lacked CD45RO, were positively enriched for CCR7, and omitted terminally differentiated effector memory CD45RA+ cells. Trimming at V came to 5 bases and at J to 8 bases, leaving 13 bases not matched to a gene. This CDR3 is 16 amino acids long. The germline CDR1 and CDR2 sequences are MDHEN and SYDVKM. Overall study findings and caveats: Relative to memory subsets, naive subsets generally showed larger estimated richness.

This clone came up once. Its antigen is unknown. V gene TRBV28 combines with J gene TRBJ2-1; 9 nucleotides agree with TRBD1. Sequencing was carried out using naive CD8+ T cells sorted from blood. This clonotype was sampled from a young man in good health. The CDR3 protein is CASSQTRDRALDEQFF. DNA of the CDR3: TGTGCCAGCAGTCAAACCCGGGACAGGGCGCTCGATGAGCAGTTCTTC.